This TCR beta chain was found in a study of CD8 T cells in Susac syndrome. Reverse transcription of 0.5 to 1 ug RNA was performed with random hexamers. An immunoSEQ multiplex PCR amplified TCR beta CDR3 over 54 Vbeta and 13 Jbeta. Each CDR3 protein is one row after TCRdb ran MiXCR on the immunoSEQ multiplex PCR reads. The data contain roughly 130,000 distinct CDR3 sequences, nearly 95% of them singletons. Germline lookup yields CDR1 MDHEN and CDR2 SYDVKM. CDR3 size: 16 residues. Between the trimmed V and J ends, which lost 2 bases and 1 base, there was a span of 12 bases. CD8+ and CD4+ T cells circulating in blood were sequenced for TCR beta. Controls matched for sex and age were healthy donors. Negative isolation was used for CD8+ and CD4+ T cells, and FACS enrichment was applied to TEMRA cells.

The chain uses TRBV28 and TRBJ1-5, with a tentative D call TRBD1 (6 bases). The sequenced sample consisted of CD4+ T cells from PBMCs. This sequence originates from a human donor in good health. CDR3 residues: CASSLAQGRSNQPQHF. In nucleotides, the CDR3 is TGTGCCAGCAGTTTAGCTCAGGGGAGGAGCAATCAGCCCCAGCATTTT.